The 28 T cell receptor beta chains reported below all come from one sample, sequenced in a study of blood T cell repertoires in COVID-19. The method was immunoSEQ multiplex PCR; TCRdb's version includes in-frame clones alone and lacks a portion of them. The data hold 150,000 to 200,000 clones, with 84% observed a single time. Sequencing was performed on peripheral blood. Every receptor here comes from a man aged 35 to 55 who had recovered from COVID-19.

The chain recombines TRBV7-8 with TRBJ2-5; D is unclear. CDR1 SGHVS and CDR2 FQNEAQ come from the germline V gene. This CDR3 comprises 14 residues. Trimming removed 5 bases at V and 5 bases at J, with 15 bases between. The CDR3 sequence is CASSQITERETQYF. The CDR3 DNA follows: TGTGCCAGCAGCCAAATCACCGAGAGGGAGACCCAGTACTTC.

The V and J genes are TRBV7-9 and TRBJ2-7; perhaps TRBD2 as D (6 bases). This CDR3 region has 14 residues. In germline, CDR1 is SEHNR, CDR2 FQNEAQ (reference sequence). V dropped 4 bases and J dropped 3 bases, with 13 bases sitting between them. CDR3: CASSSHGGYYEQYF. CDR3 nucleotides: TGTGCCAGCAGCTCCCACGGGGGATACTACGAGCAGTACTTC.

The rearrangement joins TRBV29-1 to TRBJ1-5, with 8 nucleotides matching TRBD1. The J segment lost 7 bases and the V segment lost 5 bases, leaving 4 bases of the junction unmatched. Germline CDR1 is SQVTM and CDR2 is ANQGSEA. CDR3 length: 12 residues. The CDR3 reads CSVKQGAQPQHF. The CDR3 coding sequence is TGCAGCGTTAAGCAGGGGGCACAGCCCCAGCATTTT. The whole variable domain, remainder taken from reference TRBV29-1 and TRBJ1-5, is SAVISQKPSRDICQRGTSLTIQCQVDSQVTMMFWYRQQPGQSLTLIATANQGSEATYESGFVIDKFPISRPNLTFSTLTVSNMSPEDSSIYLCSVKQGAQPQHFGDGTRLSIL.

The rearrangement links TRBV7-2 to TRBJ2-3; unclear D gene. CDR1 is SGHTA and CDR2 is FQGNSA in the germline V gene. The CDR3 has 14 amino acids. V lost 5 bases and J 0 bases, leaving 9 bases between the germline ends. The CDR3 here is CASSKTLSTDTQYF. Here the CDR3 DNA reads TGTGCCAGCAGCAAAACATTGAGCACAGATACGCAGTATTTT. The whole variable domain, filled in from reference TRBV7-2 and TRBJ2-3, reads GAGVSQSPSNKVTEKGKDVELRCDPISGHTALYWYRQSLGQGLEFLIYFQGNSAPDKSGLPSDRFSAERTGGSVSTLTIQRTQQEDSAVYLCASSKTLSTDTQYFGPGTRLTVL.

The chain is built from TRBV4-3 and TRBJ1-4; D might be TRBD1 (5 bases). CDR1 is LGHNA, CDR2 YSLEER, per germline. V lost 0 bases and J lost 8, with 16 bases in between. This CDR3 has 16 residues. This CDR3 is CASSQETRFREEKLFF. In nucleotides, the CDR3 is TGCGCCAGCAGCCAAGAAACAAGGTTCAGGGAAGAAAAACTGTTTTTT.

V is TRBV6-2 or TRBV6-3 and J is TRBJ2-7; 12 bases map to TRBD2. This CDR3 has 16 amino acids. The germline V gene has CDR1 MNHEY and CDR2 SVGEGT. After removal of 2 bases from V and 2 bases from J, the junction contained 4 bases not matched to a gene. CDR3 sequence (DNA): TGTGCCAGCAGTTACCCGCTAGCGGGAGGGACCTACGAGCAGTACTTC. Amino acid sequence: CASSYPLAGGTYEQYF.

The chain links TRBV14 to TRBJ1-6; D uncertain. From germline, CDR1 is SGHDN and CDR2 FVKESK. The germline V and J ends were trimmed by 0 bases and 9 bases, with 12 bases remaining between them. This CDR3 has 15 amino acids. CDR3 nucleotide sequence: TGTGCCAGCAGCCAAGATTTGGCAGGAATTTCACCCCTCCACTTT. Its translation is CASSQDLAGISPLHF.

The table lists this clone with a count of one. The CDR3 region is CASSYSREGREETQYF. Written as DNA, the CDR3 is TGTGCCAGCAGTTACTCGAGGGAAGGGAGGGAAGAGACCCAGTACTTC. The chain recombines TRBV6-2 or TRBV6-3 with TRBJ2-5; 7 nucleotides agree with TRBD2. CDR1 is MNHEY and CDR2 is SVGEGT in the germline V gene. V lost 0 bases, J lost 3 bases, and 7 bases stayed unmatched. This CDR3 comprises 16 residues.

This clone was counted many times. The chain combines TRBV20-1 with TRBJ1-5, with D unclear. The CDR3 runs 15 residues. CDR1 is DFQATT and CDR2 is SNEGSKA in the germline V gene (reference sequence). Trimming shortened V by 3 bases and J by 5 bases, and 17 bases separated the two germline ends. The CDR3 spells CSASHSPSSYQPQHF. CDR3 nucleotides: TGCAGTGCTAGTCACTCACCGTCTTCCTATCAGCCCCAGCATTTT.

V and J are TRBV5-4 and TRBJ1-4, with D perhaps TRBD1 (5 bases). This CDR3 has 14 residues. V was trimmed by 3 bases and J by 0 bases, leaving 6 bases between them. In germline, CDR1 is SGHNT, CDR2 YYREEE (reference sequence). The CDR3 DNA reads TGTGCCAGCAGCTCGACAGCAACTAATGAAAAACTGTTTTTT. It yields the protein CASSSTATNEKLFF.

The chain carries TRBV11-1 and TRBJ2-7; no reliable D call. V dropped 1 base and J dropped 0 bases, with 4 bases sitting between them. The CDR3 length is 13 residues. Germline lookup yields CDR1 SGHAT and CDR2 FQDESV (reference sequence). CDR3 amino acids: CASSLGYSYEQYF. The CDR3 DNA sequence: TGTGCCAGCAGCTTAGGCTACTCCTACGAGCAGTACTTC.

V is TRBV6-1 and J is TRBJ2-7; D might be TRBD1 (6 bases). Germline-derived CDR1 and CDR2 are MNHNS and SASEGT. This CDR3 is 12 amino acids long. V lost 6 bases, J lost 6 bases, and 12 bases lay in between. The CDR3 reads CASRDGTLEQYF. CDR3 in DNA: TGTGCCAGCAGAGACGGGACACTCGAGCAGTACTTC.

The V gene is TRBV28, the J gene TRBJ1-5; D is unclear. The V gene lost 6 bases and the J gene lost 7 bases, with 13 bases spanning the gap. There are 13 residues in the CDR3. The V gene's germline CDR1 is MDHEN and CDR2 SYDVKM. The CDR3 protein is CASSSVLQQPQHF. CDR3 nucleotide sequence: TGTGCCAGCAGCTCGGTACTTCAACAGCCCCAGCATTTT.

CDR3 loop: CASSYGQGGQPQHF. The CDR3 DNA is TGTGCCAGCAGTTACGGGCAGGGTGGTCAGCCCCAGCATTTT. V and J are TRBV6-5 and TRBJ1-5; tentatively, D is TRBD1 (5 bases). The CDR3 loop spans 14 amino acids. The ends were cut back, 2 bases at V and 6 bases at J, with 11 bases in the middle. Germline CDR1 reads MNHEY; CDR2 reads SVGAGI.

The V and J genes are TRBV7-9 and TRBJ1-5, with TRBD1 as a possible D gene (6 bases). The germline gives CDR1 SEHNR, CDR2 FQNEAQ (reference sequence). The length of the CDR3 is 14 residues. Trimming left V 3 bases short and J 2 bases short, with 8 bases between. CDR3 sequence reads: CASSFSGGNQPQHF. The CDR3 DNA sequence: TGTGCCAGCAGCTTTTCAGGGGGCAATCAGCCCCAGCATTTT.

V usage is TRBV10-3 and J usage is TRBJ2-3; TRBD2 agrees at 11 bases. Germline CDR1 ENHRY, CDR2 SYGVKD. The CDR3 extends over 22 amino acids. Trimming took 3 bases from V and 0 from J; bases not matched to a gene: 20. CDR3 nucleotides: TGTGCCATCAGTGAAATCTGGGGCCCCGGGACTAGCGGCCATACTAGCACAGATACGCAGTATTTT. Residues: CAISEIWGPGTSGHTSTDTQYF.

This clone was observed a few times. V gene TRBV11-3 combines with J gene TRBJ1-6, with D unclear. V shed 1 base and J shed 0 bases, with 7 bases lying between them. CDR1 SGHNT and CDR2 YENEEA come from the germline V gene. CDR3 length: 16 residues. CDR3 sequence: CASSLGVFSYNSPLHF. CDR3 bases: TGTGCCAGCAGCTTAGGCGTATTCTCCTATAATTCACCCCTCCACTTT. The whole variable domain, filled in from reference TRBV11-3 and TRBJ1-6, reads EAGVVQSPRYKIIEKKQPVAFWCNPISGHNTLYWYLQNLGQGPELLIRYENEEAVDDSQLPKDRFSAERLKGVDSTLKIQPAELGDSAVYLCASSLGVFSYNSPLHFGNGTRLTVT.

Only one count was recorded for this clone. The rearrangement joins TRBV12-3 or TRBV12-4 to TRBJ1-6; no clear D. V gave up 6 bases and J gave up 8 bases, with 8 bases separating them. This CDR3 has 12 amino acids. The CDR3 loop is CASSTFDSPLHF. CDR3 nucleotide sequence: TGTGCCAGCAGCACATTTGATTCACCCCTCCACTTT.

This clone occurred a few times. The chain uses TRBV6-5 and TRBJ2-5; 8 bases fit TRBD2. J gave up 2 bases and V 8 bases, and 7 bases lay outside the gene matches. The CDR3 covers 14 residues. CDR1 and CDR2 from the germline V gene are MNHEY and SVGAGI. CDR3 nucleotide sequence: TGTGCCAGCCGGACTAGCCGAGGGCAAGAGACCCAGTACTTC. It encodes CASRTSRGQETQYF.

The chain is built from TRBV6-6 and TRBJ1-6; 7 nucleotides align to TRBD1. CDR3 size: 16 residues. V shed 6 bases and J 7 bases; nucleotides not matched to a gene: 12. Germline V gene data show CDR1 as MNHNY and CDR2 as SVGAGI (reference sequence). CDR3: CASSFNLGQENSPLHF. The CDR3 DNA reads as TGTGCCAGCAGCTTCAACCTCGGACAGGAGAATTCACCCCTCCACTTT.

The chain recombines TRBV15 with TRBJ2-7; a possible D gene is TRBD1 (6 bases). CDR3 length: 15 amino acids. V was trimmed by 4 bases and J by 0 bases, leaving 13 bases between them. Germline CDR1 and CDR2: LNHNV and YYDKDF (reference sequence). The CDR3 reads CATSNPRDTSYEQYF. In DNA form, the CDR3 reads TGTGCCACCAGCAATCCCCGGGACACCTCCTACGAGCAGTACTTC.

This sequence joins TRBV7-8 and TRBJ1-2; 9 bases are shared with TRBD1. J was trimmed by 7 bases and V by 6 bases; bases with no gene match: 9. Germline values: CDR1 SGHVS, CDR2 FQNEAQ. This CDR3 region has 14 residues. CDR3: CASRQTVQGAGYTF. CDR3 in DNA: TGTGCCAGCAGACAAACTGTACAGGGGGCTGGCTACACCTTC.

The gene calls are TRBV6-6 and TRBJ1-3; TRBD1 might be the D (5 bases). This CDR3 is built from 15 residues. Germline CDR1 reads MNHNY; CDR2 reads SVGAGI (reference sequence). Trimming pared 4 bases from V and 4 bases from J, leaving 14 bases between. CDR3 sequence reads: CASSSGGKTGNTIYF. The CDR3 nucleotides are TGTGCCAGCAGTTCCGGGGGAAAAACGGGAAACACCATATATTTT.

This clone has only a few counts. The chain employs TRBV11-2 and TRBJ2-1; D may be TRBD2 (5 bases). The CDR3 sequence is 13 residues long. V was pared by 5 bases and J by 8 bases, with 13 bases between. Germline CDR1 reads SGHAT; CDR2 reads FQNNGV. The CDR3 spells CASSVGGWDEQFF. CDR3 in DNA: TGTGCCAGCAGCGTCGGCGGGTGGGATGAGCAGTTCTTC. Based on the CDR3 plus reference TRBV11-2 and TRBJ2-1, the full variable domain is EAGVAQSPRYKIIEKRQSVAFWCNPISGHATLYWYQQILGQGPKLLIQFQNNGVVDDSQLPKDRFSAERLKGVDSTLKIQPAKLEDSAVYLCASSVGGWDEQFFGPGTRLTVL.

The genes are TRBV29-1 and TRBJ1-2; TRBD1 agrees at 7 bases. With V trimmed by 7 bases and J by 5 bases, 7 bases remained unmatched. CDR1 is SQVTM and CDR2 is ANQGSEA in the germline V gene. The CDR3 is 12 amino acids. DNA of the CDR3: TGCAGCGCTACAGGGGCAGTGTATGGCTACACCTTC. Translating it yields CSATGAVYGYTF.

The rearrangement links TRBV29-1 to TRBJ1-1; perhaps TRBD1 as D (6 bases). V dropped 7 bases and J dropped 6 bases, with 18 bases sitting between them. Germline loops: CDR1 SQVTM, CDR2 ANQGSEA. This CDR3 is 13 amino acids long. The CDR3 DNA follows: TGCAGCGCAGGGACAACTATTTCGGCTGAAGCTTTCTTT. Amino acid sequence: CSAGTTISAEAFF.

The chain couples TRBV7-2 to TRBJ1-4; no clear D gene. Germline values: CDR1 SGHTA, CDR2 FQGNSA. CDR3 length: 12 residues. V dropped 3 bases and J dropped 9 bases, with 8 bases sitting between them. In DNA, the CDR3 is TGTGCCAGCAGCTTGAGAGGGAAAAAACTGTTTTTT. The encoded protein is CASSLRGKKLFF.

The chain couples TRBV29-1 to TRBJ1-2; TRBD1 might be the D (5 bases). From germline, CDR1 is SQVTM and CDR2 ANQGSEA. V dropped 3 bases and J dropped 6 bases, with 11 bases sitting between them. This CDR3 is 12 amino acids long. The DNA for the CDR3 is TGCAGCGTTGATTCGGGGGAAGATGGCTACACCTTC. This encodes CSVDSGEDGYTF.